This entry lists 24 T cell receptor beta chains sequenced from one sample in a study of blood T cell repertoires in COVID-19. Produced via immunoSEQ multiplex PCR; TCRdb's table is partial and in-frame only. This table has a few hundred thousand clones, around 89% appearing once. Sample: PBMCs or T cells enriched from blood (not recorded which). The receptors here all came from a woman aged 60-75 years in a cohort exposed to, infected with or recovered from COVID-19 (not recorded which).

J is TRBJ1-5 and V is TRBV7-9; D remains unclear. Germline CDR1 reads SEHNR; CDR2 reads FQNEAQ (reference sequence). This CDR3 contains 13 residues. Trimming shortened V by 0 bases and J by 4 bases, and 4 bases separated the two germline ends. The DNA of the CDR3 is TGTGCCAGCAGCTTAGCACTTAATCAGCCCCAGCATTTT. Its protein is CASSLALNQPQHF.

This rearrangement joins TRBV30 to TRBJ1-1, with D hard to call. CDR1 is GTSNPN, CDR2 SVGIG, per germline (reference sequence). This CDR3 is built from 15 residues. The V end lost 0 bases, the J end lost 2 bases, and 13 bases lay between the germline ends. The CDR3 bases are TGTGCCTGGAGTGTAGCCCGCACCCTCAACACTGAAGCTTTCTTT. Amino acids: CAWSVARTLNTEAFF.

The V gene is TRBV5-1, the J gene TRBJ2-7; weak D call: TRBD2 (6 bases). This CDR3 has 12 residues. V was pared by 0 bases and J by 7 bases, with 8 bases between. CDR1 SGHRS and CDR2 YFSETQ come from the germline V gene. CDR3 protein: CASSLGGEEQYF. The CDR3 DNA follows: TGCGCCAGCAGCTTGGGCGGGGAAGAGCAGTACTTC.

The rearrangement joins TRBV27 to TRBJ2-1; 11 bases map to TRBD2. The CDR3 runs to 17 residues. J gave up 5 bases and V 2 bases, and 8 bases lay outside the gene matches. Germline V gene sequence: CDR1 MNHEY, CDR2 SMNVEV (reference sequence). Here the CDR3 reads CASSLPPRLAGNNEQFF. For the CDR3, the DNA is TGTGCCAGCAGTTTACCCCCCCGACTAGCGGGAAACAATGAGCAGTTCTTC.

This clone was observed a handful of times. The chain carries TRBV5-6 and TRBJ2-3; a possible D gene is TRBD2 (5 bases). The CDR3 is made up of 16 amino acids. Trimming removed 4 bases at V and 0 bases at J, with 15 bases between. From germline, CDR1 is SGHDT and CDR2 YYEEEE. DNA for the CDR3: TGTGCCAGCAGCGCCCTCCTAGCCCGGAGCACAGATACGCAGTATTTT. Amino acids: CASSALLARSTDTQYF. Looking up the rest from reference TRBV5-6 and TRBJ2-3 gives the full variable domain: DAGVTQSPTHLIKTRGQQVTLRCSPKSGHDTVSWYQQALGQGPQFIFQYYEEEERQRGNFPDRFSGHQFPNYSSELNVNALLLGDSALYLCASSALLARSTDTQYFGPGTRLTVL.

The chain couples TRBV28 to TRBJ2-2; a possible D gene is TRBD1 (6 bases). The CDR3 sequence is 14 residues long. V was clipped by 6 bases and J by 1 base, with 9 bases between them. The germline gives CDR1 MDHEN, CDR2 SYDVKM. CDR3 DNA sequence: TGTGCCAGCAGGACCAGGGGGAACACCGGGGAGCTGTTTTTT. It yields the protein CASRTRGNTGELFF.

CDR3 in DNA: TGCGCCAGCAGCCAACGGACAGTCCAAGAGACCCAGTACTTC. Translated: CASSQRTVQETQYF. The chain recombines TRBV4-1 with TRBJ2-5; D perhaps matches TRBD1 (6 bases). V gave up 2 bases and J gave up 1 base, with 8 bases separating them. The germline CDR1 and CDR2 sequences are MGHRA and YSYEKL. The length of the CDR3 is 14 residues.

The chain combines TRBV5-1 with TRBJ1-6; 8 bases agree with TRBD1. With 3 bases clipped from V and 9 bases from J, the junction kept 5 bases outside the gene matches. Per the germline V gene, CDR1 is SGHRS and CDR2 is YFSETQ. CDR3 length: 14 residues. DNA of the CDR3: TGCGCCAGCAGCTGGACAGGGTCTGGTTCACCCCTCCACTTT. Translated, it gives CASSWTGSGSPLHF. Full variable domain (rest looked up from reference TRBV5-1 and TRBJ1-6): KAGVTQTPRYLIKTRGQQVTLSCSPISGHRSVSWYQQTPGQGLQFLFEYFSETQRNKGNFPGRFSGRQFSNSRSEMNVSTLELGDSALYLCASSWTGSGSPLHFGNGTRLTVT.

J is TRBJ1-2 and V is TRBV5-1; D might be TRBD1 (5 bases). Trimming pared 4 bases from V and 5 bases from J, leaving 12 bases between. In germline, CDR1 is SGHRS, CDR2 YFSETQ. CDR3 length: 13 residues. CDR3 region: CASSPTGEYGYTF. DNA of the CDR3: TGCGCCAGCAGCCCCACGGGGGAGTATGGCTACACCTTC.

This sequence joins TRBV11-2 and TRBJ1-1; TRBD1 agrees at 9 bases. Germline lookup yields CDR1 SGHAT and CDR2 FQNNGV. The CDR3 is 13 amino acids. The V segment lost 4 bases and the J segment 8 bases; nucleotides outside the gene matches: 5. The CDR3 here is CASSSDRGAEAFF. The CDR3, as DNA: TGTGCCAGCAGCTCGGACAGGGGCGCGGAAGCTTTCTTT.

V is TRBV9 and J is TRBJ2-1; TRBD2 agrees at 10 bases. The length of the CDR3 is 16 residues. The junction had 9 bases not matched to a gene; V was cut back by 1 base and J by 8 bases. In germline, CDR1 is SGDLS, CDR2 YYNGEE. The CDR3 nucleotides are TGTGCCAGCAGCGTATGGGGGACTAGCGTGCTTGATGAGCAGTTCTTC. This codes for CASSVWGTSVLDEQFF.

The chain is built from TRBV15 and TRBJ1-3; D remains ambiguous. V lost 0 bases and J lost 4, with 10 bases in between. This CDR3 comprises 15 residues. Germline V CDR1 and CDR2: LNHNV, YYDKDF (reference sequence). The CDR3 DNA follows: TGTGCCACCAGCAGAGATAAGGTAGCGGGAAACACCATATATTTT. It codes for CATSRDKVAGNTIYF.

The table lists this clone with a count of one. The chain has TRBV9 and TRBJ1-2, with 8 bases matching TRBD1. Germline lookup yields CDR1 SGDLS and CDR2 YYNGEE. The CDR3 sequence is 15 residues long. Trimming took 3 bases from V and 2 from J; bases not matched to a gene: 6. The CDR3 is CASSAGTGGNYGYTF. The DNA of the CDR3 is TGTGCCAGCAGCGCCGGGACAGGAGGGAACTATGGCTACACCTTC.

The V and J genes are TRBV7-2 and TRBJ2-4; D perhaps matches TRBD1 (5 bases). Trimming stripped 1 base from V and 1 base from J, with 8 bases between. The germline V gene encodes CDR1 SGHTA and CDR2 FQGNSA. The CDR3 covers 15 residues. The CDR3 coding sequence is TGTGCCAGCAGCTTAGTAGCAGGGGCCAAAAACATTCAGTACTTC. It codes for CASSLVAGAKNIQYF.

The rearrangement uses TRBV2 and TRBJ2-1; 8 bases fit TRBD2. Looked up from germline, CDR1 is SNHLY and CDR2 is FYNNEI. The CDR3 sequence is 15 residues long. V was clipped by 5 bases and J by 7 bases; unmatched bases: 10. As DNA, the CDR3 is TGTGCCAGCAGTCCGGGACTAGGTCTAAGAAATGAGCAGTTCTTC. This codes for CASSPGLGLRNEQFF. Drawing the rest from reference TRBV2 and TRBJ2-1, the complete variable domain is EPEVTQTPSHQVTQMGQEVILRCVPISNHLYFYWYRQILGQKVEFLVSFYNNEISEKSEIFDDQFSVERPDGSNFTLKIRSTKLEDSAMYFCASSPGLGLRNEQFFGPGTRLTVL.

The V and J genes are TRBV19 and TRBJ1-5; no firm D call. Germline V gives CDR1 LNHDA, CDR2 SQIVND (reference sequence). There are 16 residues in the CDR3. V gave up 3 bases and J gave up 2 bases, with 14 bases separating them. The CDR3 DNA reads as TGTGCCAGTAGTATCGCCAGGTCAAATGGCAATCAGCCCCAGCATTTT. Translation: CASSIARSNGNQPQHF.

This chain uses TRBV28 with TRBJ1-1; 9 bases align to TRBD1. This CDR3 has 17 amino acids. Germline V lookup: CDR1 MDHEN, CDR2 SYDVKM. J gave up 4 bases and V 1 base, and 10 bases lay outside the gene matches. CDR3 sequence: CASSLFPTGGRGTEAFF. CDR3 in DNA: TGTGCCAGCAGTTTATTCCCAACAGGGGGCAGGGGCACTGAAGCTTTCTTT.

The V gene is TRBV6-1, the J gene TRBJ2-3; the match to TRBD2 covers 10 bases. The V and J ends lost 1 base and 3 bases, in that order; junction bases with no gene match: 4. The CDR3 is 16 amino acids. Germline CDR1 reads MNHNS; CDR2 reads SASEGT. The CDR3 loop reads CASSEGTSGVTDTQYF. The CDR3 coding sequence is TGTGCCAGCAGTGAAGGGACTAGCGGAGTTACAGATACGCAGTATTTT.

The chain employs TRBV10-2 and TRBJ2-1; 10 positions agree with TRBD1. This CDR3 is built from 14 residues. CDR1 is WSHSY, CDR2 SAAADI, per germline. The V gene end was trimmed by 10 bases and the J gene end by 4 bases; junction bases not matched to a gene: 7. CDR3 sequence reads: CATLGQGPYNEQFF. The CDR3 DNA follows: TGCGCCACCTTGGGACAGGGGCCTTACAATGAGCAGTTCTTC.

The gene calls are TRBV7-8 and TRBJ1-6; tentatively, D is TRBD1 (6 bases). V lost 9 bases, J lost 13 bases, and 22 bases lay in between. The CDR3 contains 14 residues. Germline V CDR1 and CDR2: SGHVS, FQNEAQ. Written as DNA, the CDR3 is TGTGCCAGTTCGGCTACCGAACAGGGAAATCCCCTCCACTTT. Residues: CASSATEQGNPLHF.

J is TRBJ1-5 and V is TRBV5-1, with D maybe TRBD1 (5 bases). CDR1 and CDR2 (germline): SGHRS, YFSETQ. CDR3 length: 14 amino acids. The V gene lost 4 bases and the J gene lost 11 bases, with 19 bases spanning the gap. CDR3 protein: CASSTGEGRGAQHF. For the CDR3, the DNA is TGCGCCAGCAGCACTGGGGAGGGAAGAGGGGCCCAGCATTTT.

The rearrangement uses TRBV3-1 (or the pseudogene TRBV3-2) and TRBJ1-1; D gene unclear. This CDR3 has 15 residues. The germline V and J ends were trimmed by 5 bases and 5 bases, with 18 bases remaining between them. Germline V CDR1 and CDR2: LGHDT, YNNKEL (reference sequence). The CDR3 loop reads CASSSFGVGGTEAFF. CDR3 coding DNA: TGTGCCAGCAGCTCCTTCGGGGTTGGTGGTACTGAAGCTTTCTTT.

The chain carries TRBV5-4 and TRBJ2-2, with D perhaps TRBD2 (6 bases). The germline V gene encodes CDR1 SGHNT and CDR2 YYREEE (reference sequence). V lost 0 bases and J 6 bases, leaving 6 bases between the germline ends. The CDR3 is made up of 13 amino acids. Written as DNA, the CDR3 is TGTGCCAGCAGCTTGGGCGGGGCCGGGGAGCTGTTTTTT. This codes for CASSLGGAGELFF. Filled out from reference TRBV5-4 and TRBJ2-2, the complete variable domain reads ETGVTQSPTHLIKTRGQQVTLRCSSQSGHNTVSWYQQALGQGPQFIFQYYREEENGRGNFPPRFSGLQFPNYSSELNVNALELDDSALYLCASSLGGAGELFFGEGSRLTVL.

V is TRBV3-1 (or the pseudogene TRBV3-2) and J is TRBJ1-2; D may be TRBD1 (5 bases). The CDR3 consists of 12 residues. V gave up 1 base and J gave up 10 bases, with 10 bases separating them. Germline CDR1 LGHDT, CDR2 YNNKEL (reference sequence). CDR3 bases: TGTGCCAGCAGCCAAGGACAGACCACCTACACCTTC. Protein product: CASSQGQTTYTF.